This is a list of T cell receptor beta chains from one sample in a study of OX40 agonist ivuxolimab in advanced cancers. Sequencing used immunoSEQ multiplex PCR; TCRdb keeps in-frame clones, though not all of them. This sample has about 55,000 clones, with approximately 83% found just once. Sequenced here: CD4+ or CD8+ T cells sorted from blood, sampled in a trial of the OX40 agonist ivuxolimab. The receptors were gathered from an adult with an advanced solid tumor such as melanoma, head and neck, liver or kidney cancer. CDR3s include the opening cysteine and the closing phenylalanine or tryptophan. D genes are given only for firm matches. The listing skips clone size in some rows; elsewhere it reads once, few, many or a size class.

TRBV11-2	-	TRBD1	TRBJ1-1	CASSRQGLNTEAFF	TGTGCCAGCAGCCGACAGGGATTGAACACTGAAGCTTTCTTT
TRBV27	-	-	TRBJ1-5	CASSLFISLHGGYSNQPQHF	TGTGCCAGCAGTTTATTCATCAGTCTGCATGGAGGATATAGCAATCAGCCCCAGCATTTT
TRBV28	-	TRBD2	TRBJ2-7	CASSLRTSGTYEQYF	TGTGCCAGCAGTTTGCGGACTAGCGGAACCTACGAGCAGTACTTC
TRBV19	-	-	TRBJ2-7	CASSPRGAGGSYEQYF	TGTGCCAGTAGTCCCAGGGGGGCAGGGGGATCCTACGAGCAGTACTTC
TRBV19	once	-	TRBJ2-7	CASSIAPYSGYEQYF	TGTGCCAGTAGTATAGCTCCGTACTCGGGTTACGAGCAGTACTTC
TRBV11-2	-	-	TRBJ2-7	CASSLHSSYEQYF	TGTGCCAGCAGCTTACACAGTTCCTACGAGCAGTACTTC
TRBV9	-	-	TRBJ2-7	CASSTFENYEQYF	TGTGCCAGCAGCACCTTCGAGAACTACGAGCAGTACTTC
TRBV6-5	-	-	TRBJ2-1	CATCLQGYNEQFF	TGTGCCACATGCCTTCAGGGGTACAATGAGCAGTTCTTC
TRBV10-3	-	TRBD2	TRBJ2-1	CAIREVGLAGAYNEQFF	TGTGCCATCAGGGAAGTAGGACTAGCCGGCGCCTACAATGAGCAGTTCTTC
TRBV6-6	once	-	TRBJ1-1	CATTRPMNTEAFF	TGTGCCACCACAAGACCTATGAACACTGAAGCTTTCTTT
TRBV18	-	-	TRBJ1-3	CASSLQGPSGNTIYF	TGTGCCAGCTCCCTACAGGGTCCCTCTGGAAACACCATATATTTT
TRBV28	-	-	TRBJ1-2	CASSFRHLLGYGYTF	TGTGCCAGCAGTTTCAGACACCTTCTAGGCTATGGCTACACCTTC
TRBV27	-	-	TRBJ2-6	CASSLNEPGANVLTF	TGTGCCAGCAGTTTAAATGAGCCTGGGGCCAACGTCCTGACTTTC